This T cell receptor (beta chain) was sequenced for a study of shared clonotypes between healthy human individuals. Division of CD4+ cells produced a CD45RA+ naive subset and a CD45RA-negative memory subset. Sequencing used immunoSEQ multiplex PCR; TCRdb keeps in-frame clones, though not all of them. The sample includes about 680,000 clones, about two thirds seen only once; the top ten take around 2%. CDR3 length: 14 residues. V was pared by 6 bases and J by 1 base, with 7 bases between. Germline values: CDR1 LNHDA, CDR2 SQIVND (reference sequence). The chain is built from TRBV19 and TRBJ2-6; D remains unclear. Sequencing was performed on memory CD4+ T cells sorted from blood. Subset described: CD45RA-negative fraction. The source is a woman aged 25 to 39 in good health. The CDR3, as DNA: TGTGCCAGTAGGGTGGGTTCTGGGGCCAACGTCCTGACTTTC. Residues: CASRVGSGANVLTF.